The clone carrying this T cell receptor beta chain was counted at least ten times. Its target is unknown. This sample is drawn from a study of neurological immune-mediated disorders. Notes on the study in general: None of the CDR3 amino acid sequences of expanded clones were shared across subjects, and this suggested private repertoires in all groups.

Over 160 million TCR-beta sequences from 15-18 subjects were obtained in each sequencing run. A single record per CDR3 protein comes from TCRdb applying MiXCR to the 5' RACE reads. The sample yields 50,000 to 65,000 distinct CDR3 sequences, roughly 4% seen once. Trimming at V came to 7 bases and at J to 7 bases, leaving 7 bases not matched to a gene. Germline assignment: CDR1 MNHEY and CDR2 SMNVEV (reference sequence). The CDR3 consists of 14 residues. This TCR derives from a man between 25 and 39 years old with multiple sclerosis. The material sequenced was PBMCs. The chain couples TRBV27 to TRBJ2-2; 9 bases are a match to TRBD1. CDR3 sequence (DNA): TGTGCCAGCAAGGGACAGGGACGCGTCGGGGAGCTGTTTTTT. Translation gives CASKGQGRVGELFF.